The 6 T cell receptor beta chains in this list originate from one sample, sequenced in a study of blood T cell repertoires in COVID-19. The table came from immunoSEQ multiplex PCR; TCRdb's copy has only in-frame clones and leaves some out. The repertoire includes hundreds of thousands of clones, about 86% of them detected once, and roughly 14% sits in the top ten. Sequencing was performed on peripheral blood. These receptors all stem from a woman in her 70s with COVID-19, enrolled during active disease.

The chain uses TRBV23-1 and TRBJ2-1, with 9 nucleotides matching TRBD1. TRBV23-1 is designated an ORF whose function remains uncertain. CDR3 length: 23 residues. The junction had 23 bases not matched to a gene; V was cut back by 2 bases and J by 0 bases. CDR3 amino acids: CASSQRDRVQGQPSHSSYNEQFF. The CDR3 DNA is TGCGCCAGCAGTCAAAGGGACAGGGTGCAAGGTCAACCGTCCCACAGCTCCTACAATGAGCAGTTCTTC.

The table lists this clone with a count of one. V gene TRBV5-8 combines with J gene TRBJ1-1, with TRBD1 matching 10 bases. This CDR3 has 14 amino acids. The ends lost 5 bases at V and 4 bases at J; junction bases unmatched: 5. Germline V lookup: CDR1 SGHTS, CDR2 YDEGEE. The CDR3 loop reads CASRLGTGVTEAFF. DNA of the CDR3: TGTGCCAGCAGATTAGGGACAGGGGTCACTGAAGCTTTCTTT.

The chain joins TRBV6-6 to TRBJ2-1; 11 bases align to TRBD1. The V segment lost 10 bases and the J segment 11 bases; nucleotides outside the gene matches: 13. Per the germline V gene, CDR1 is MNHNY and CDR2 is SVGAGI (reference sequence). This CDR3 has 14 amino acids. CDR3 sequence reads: CATVRQGQGGKQFF. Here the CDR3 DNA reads TGTGCCACCGTTCGACAGGGACAGGGGGGGAAGCAGTTCTTC.

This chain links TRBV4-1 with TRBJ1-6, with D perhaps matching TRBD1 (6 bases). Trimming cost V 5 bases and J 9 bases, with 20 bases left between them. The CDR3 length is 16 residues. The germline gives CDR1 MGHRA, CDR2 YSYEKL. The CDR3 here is CASSLHGAGVSSPLHF. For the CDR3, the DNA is TGCGCCAGCAGCTTACATGGCGCAGGGGTTTCTTCACCCCTCCACTTT.

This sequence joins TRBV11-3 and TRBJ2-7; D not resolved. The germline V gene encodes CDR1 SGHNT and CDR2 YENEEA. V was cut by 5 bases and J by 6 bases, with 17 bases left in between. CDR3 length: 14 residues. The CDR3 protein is CASSLTPFFSEQYF. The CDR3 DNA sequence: TGTGCCAGCAGCCTCACCCCCTTTTTTAGCGAGCAGTACTTC.

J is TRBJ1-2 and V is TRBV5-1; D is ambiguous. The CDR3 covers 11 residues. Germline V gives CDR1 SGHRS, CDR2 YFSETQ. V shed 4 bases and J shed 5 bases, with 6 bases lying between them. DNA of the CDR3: TGCGCCAGCAGCCGCGGATATGGCTACACCTTC. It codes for CASSRGYGYTF.